These 21 T cell receptor beta chains were all obtained from the same sample, sequenced in a study of T cells in women clearing cervical HPV infection. TCRdb keeps only in-frame clones here, not all; method: immunoSEQ multiplex PCR. This table lists more than 20,000 clones. What was sequenced was blood buffy coat. These receptors were taken from a woman aged 18 to 75 with a cervical HPV16 infection that either progressed to CIN3+ or cleared (not recorded which).

On this clone: The sequence runs out 3 residues before the end of the CDR3; the remainder is reconstructed from the germline J gene. The rearrangement links TRBV19 to TRBJ2-5, with 9 bases identical to TRBD1. CDR1 and CDR2 from the germline V gene are LNHDA and SQIVND (reference sequence). Germline trimming cut 8 bases from V and 2 bases from J; bases unmatched to any gene: 6. This CDR3 has 14 residues. CDR3 residues: CASGPGQGQETQYF. The part of the CDR3 DNA that was read is TGTGCCAGTGGACCGGGACAGGGACAAGAGACC.

About this clone itself: The CDR3 extends 3 residues past the end of the read, so its final part is completed from the germline J gene. The chain joins TRBV19 to TRBJ2-6, with 8 positions matching TRBD2. Germline V gene data show CDR1 as LNHDA and CDR2 as SQIVND (reference sequence). The length of the CDR3 is 17 residues. Trimming removed 8 bases from V and 4 bases from J; junction bases left unmatched: 13. The CDR3 loop is CASAMAGGAAGANVLTF. CDR3 DNA, as far as it was read: TGTGCCAGTGCAATGGCCGGGGGGGCAGCCGGGGCCAACGTC.

Regarding this clone: The read halts 3 residues ahead of the CDR3 end, with the missing end drawn from the germline J gene. The rearrangement links TRBV28 to TRBJ2-7; TRBD2 agrees at 9 bases. The CDR3 has 14 residues. V lost 5 bases and J lost 4; bases outside the gene matches: 6. The germline V gene has CDR1 MDHEN and CDR2 SYDVKM. The CDR3 region is CASSTSGLLYEQYF. The CDR3 DNA, read in part, is TGTGCCAGCAGTACTAGCGGGCTGCTATACGAG.

The sequenced CDR3 bases are TGTGCCAGCAGCTTGGGGGGACAGGGGTCTCCC. Translated, it gives CASSLGGQGSP. Given in full, the CDR3 is CASSLGGQGSPQHF. V gene TRBV11-2 combines with J gene TRBJ1-5; 10 bases map to TRBD1. Read sequence stops 3 residues before the CDR3 end, and the germline J gene provides the missing end. Germline loops: CDR1 SGHAT, CDR2 FQNNGV. CDR3 length equals 14 residues.

Comments on this clone: The read is 3 residues too short to cover the CDR3 end, so that end is filled in from the germline J gene. V usage is TRBV9 and J usage is TRBJ2-3; D remains ambiguous. V was cut by 3 bases and J by 2 bases, with 13 bases left in between. The CDR3 sequence is 15 residues long. The germline CDR1 and CDR2 sequences are SGDLS and YYNGEE. CDR3 protein: CASSEAGQSTDTQYF. The CDR3 DNA, read in part, is TGTGCCAGCAGCGAGGCAGGCCAATCCACAGATACG. The complete variable domain, with remaining parts taken from reference TRBV9 and TRBJ2-3, reads DSGVTQTPKHLITATGQRVTLRCSPRSGDLSVYWYQQSLDQGLQFLIQYYNGEERAKGNILERFSAQQFPDLHSELNLSSLELGDSALYFCASSEAGQSTDTQYFGPGTRLTVL.

On this clone itself: The sequence runs out 3 residues before the end of the CDR3; the remainder is reconstructed from the germline J gene. The chain combines TRBV19 with TRBJ1-4, with 12 nucleotides matching TRBD1. CDR3 size: 18 residues. CDR1 is LNHDA and CDR2 is SQIVND in the germline V gene (reference sequence). CDR3 DNA, as far as it was read: TGTGCCAGTAGTCCCCACCGATACCGGGACAGGGGGCATTCACCA. It translates to CASSPHRYRDRGHSP. The full-length CDR3 reads as CASSPHRYRDRGHSPLFF.

Note on this clone: The sequenced fragment ends 3 residues before the CDR3 boundary, so the rest is inferred from the germline J gene. The rearrangement links TRBV7-2 to TRBJ1-3, with a tentative D call TRBD1 (6 bases). The CDR3 extends over 14 amino acids. V shed 7 bases and J shed 4 bases, with 14 bases lying between them. Germline V gene sequence: CDR1 SGHTA, CDR2 FQGNSA. The covered CDR3 bases are TGTGCCAGCACACAAACAGGGTCGGGAAACACC. The encoded protein is CASTQTGSGNT. The complete CDR3 protein is CASTQTGSGNTIYF.

Comments on this clone: From the germline J gene comes the end of the CDR3, since the read stops 3 residues before it. The chain carries TRBV18 and TRBJ1-2; D possibly corresponds to TRBD1 (5 bases). Germline assignment: CDR1 KGHSH and CDR2 LQKENI. The CDR3 is 16 amino acids. CDR3 loop: CASSPKNQLGVDTYTF. Incomplete CDR3 DNA: TGTGCCAGCTCACCCAAAAACCAGCTAGGGGTAGATACC.

CDR3: CASSSAGTPPSTDTQYF. The sequenced CDR3 bases are TGTGCCAGCAGTTCTGCCGGGACTCCTCCTAGCACAGATACG. The chain has TRBV6-2 or TRBV6-3 and TRBJ2-3; D is possibly TRBD2 (6 bases). The observed sequence ends 3 residues before the CDR3 terminus, with the missing tail filled in from the germline J gene. The CDR3 covers 17 residues. CDR1 is MNHEY and CDR2 is SVGEGT in the germline V gene. V shed 4 bases and J shed 0 bases, with 17 bases lying between them.

Concerning this clone itself: The observed sequence ends 3 residues before the CDR3 terminus, with the missing tail filled in from the germline J gene. The V call is TRBV4-2, the J call TRBJ2-2, with TRBD1 as a possible D gene (7 bases). The CDR3 contains 15 residues. Trimming removed 0 bases at V and 6 bases at J, with 11 bases between. Germline V gene lookup returns CDR1 LGHNA and CDR2 YNFKEQ. CDR3 bases read: TGTGCCAGCAGCCAAGAGGTCAGGGGGGCCGGGGAG. This codes for CASSQEVRGAGE. The whole CDR3 protein is CASSQEVRGAGELFF.

Details on this clone: The read gets to within 3 residues of the CDR3 end, and the germline J gene fills in the rest. This chain links TRBV5-1 with TRBJ2-4; D unclear. CDR1 is SGHRS and CDR2 is YFSETQ in the germline V gene. The CDR3 has 11 residues. The CDR3 spells CASSLGQSQYF. The CDR3 DNA, read in part, is TGCGCCAGCAGCTTGGGGCAGAGT. Together with reference TRBV5-1 and TRBJ2-4, the CDR3 gives the full variable domain: KAGVTQTPRYLIKTRGQQVTLSCSPISGHRSVSWYQQTPGQGLQFLFEYFSETQRNKGNFPGRFSGRQFSNSRSEMNVSTLELGDSALYLCASSLGQSQYFGAGTRLSVL.

On this clone: The CDR3 end lies 3 residues beyond the end of the read and is filled in from the germline J gene. This chain uses TRBV6-2 or TRBV6-3 with TRBJ1-6, with D perhaps TRBD1 (6 bases). The germline CDR1 and CDR2 sequences are MNHEY and SVGEGT. V was shortened by 5 bases and J by 6 bases, with 8 bases between the two germline ends. The CDR3 has 13 residues. Partial CDR3 DNA: TGTGCCAGCAGTACAGGGTCTAATTCACCC. Amino acid sequence: CASSTGSNSP. The CDR3 in full is CASSTGSNSPLHF.

On this clone: The read ends 3 residues shy of where the CDR3 ends; the end is completed using the germline J gene. The rearrangement uses TRBV20-1 and TRBJ2-3, with 8 positions matching TRBD1. The CDR3 covers 14 residues. CDR1 and CDR2 from the germline V gene are DFQATT and SNEGSKA (reference sequence). Unmatched junction bases numbered 6, after V lost 4 bases and J lost 3 bases. The CDR3 reads CSATPGQGTDTQYF. The covered CDR3 bases are TGCAGTGCTACCCCTGGACAGGGAACAGATACG.

The part of the CDR3 DNA that was read is TGTGCCATCAGTGAGTTTAGCGGGAGAAACAGAGAGACC. Translated: CAISEFSGRNRET. The complete CDR3 reads CAISEFSGRNRETQYF. The chain is built from TRBV10-3 and TRBJ2-5; 9 bases are a match to TRBD2. The read terminates 3 residues ahead of where the CDR3 ends, so the germline J gene completes it. This CDR3 is 16 amino acids long. Germline V gene lookup returns CDR1 ENHRY and CDR2 SYGVKD. Trimming took 1 base from V and 4 from J; bases not matched to a gene: 7.

In the case of this clone: Read sequence stops 3 residues before the CDR3 end, and the germline J gene provides the missing end. This chain uses TRBV10-3 with TRBJ2-1, with 7 bases aligning to TRBD2. The CDR3 spans 14 residues. The germline gives CDR1 ENHRY, CDR2 SYGVKD. Losses at the gene ends were 8 bases for V and 7 bases for J; bases not matched to a gene: 11. CDR3 DNA (partial): TGTGCCATCTCGCTAGAGGCGGGAGTGAATGAG. It specifies CAISLEAGVNE. Given in full, the CDR3 is CAISLEAGVNEQFF.

A word on this clone: From the germline J gene comes the end of the CDR3, since the read stops 3 residues before it. The chain carries TRBV19 and TRBJ1-1; 8 bases are a match to TRBD1. Trimming removed 10 bases from V and 4 bases from J; junction bases left unmatched: 17. The CDR3 is 16 residues long. Per germline, CDR1 LNHDA and CDR2 SQIVND (reference sequence). Here the CDR3 reads CATIAGRGRLGTEAFF. CDR3 DNA, as far as it was read: TGTGCCACCATTGCGGGCAGGGGGCGGCTGGGCACTGAA.

This CDR3 is CASSRGDRPRDTQYF. CDR3 bases read: TGCGCCAGCAGTCGAGGGGACAGGCCGCGTGATACG. V and J are TRBV23-1 and TRBJ2-3; 8 positions agree with TRBD1. Read data end 3 residues before the CDR3 end; the end is taken from the germline J gene. TRBV23-1 qualifies as an ORF whose function is uncertain. The CDR3 extends over 15 amino acids. V gave up 4 bases and J gave up 6 bases; unmatched junction bases: 9.

Concerning this clone itself: The CDR3 end lies 3 residues beyond the end of the read and is filled in from the germline J gene. This chain uses TRBV5-1 with TRBJ2-7; 9 bases match TRBD1. This CDR3 has 14 residues. Germline V gene lookup returns CDR1 SGHRS and CDR2 YFSETQ. The V and J ends lost 4 bases and 4 bases, in that order; junction bases with no gene match: 6. The CDR3 here is CASSRDRERYEQYF. Partial CDR3 DNA: TGCGCCAGCAGCAGGGACAGGGAGCGATACGAG.

Note on this clone: The sequence runs out 3 residues before the end of the CDR3; the remainder is reconstructed from the germline J gene. The V gene is TRBV2, the J gene TRBJ1-4; 8 nucleotides agree with TRBD1. The CDR3 sequence is 15 residues long. Germline CDR1 is SNHLY and CDR2 is FYNNEI. The CDR3 here is CASSDRQGSGSPLFF. Partial CDR3 DNA: TGTGCCAGCAGTGACCGACAGGGGTCGGGGTCACCA.

Worth noting for this clone: From the germline J gene comes the end of the CDR3, since the read stops 3 residues before it. The gene calls are TRBV19 and TRBJ1-1, with D maybe TRBD1 (5 bases). CDR3 length: 16 residues. V lost 7 bases and J lost 3, with 21 bases in between. Germline V CDR1 and CDR2: LNHDA, SQIVND (reference sequence). Incomplete CDR3 DNA: TGTGCCAGTATGGGGGTGGTGCGGGGCGGCCACACTGAA. Translating gives CASMGVVRGGHTE. The whole CDR3 region reads CASMGVVRGGHTEAFF.

With respect to this clone: Read sequence stops 3 residues before the CDR3 end, and the germline J gene provides the missing end. The rearrangement joins TRBV12-3 or TRBV12-4 to TRBJ1-1; D is perhaps TRBD1 (5 bases). V dropped 7 bases and J dropped 6 bases, with 18 bases sitting between them. The CDR3 runs 14 residues. Incomplete CDR3 DNA: TGTGCCAGCACCTCCATCGGGGGGGTCTCTGAA. It codes for CASTSIGGVSE. The full-length CDR3 reads as CASTSIGGVSEAFF.